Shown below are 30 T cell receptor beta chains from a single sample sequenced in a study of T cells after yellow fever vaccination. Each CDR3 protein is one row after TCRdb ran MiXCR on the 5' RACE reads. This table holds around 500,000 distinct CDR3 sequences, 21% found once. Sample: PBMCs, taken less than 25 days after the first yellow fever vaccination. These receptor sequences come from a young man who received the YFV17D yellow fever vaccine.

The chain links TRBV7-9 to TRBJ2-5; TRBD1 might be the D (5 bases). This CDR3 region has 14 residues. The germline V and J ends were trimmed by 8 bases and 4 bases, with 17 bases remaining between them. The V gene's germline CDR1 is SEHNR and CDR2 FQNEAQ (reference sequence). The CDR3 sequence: CASRRQGELETQYF. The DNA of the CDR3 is TGTGCCAGCCGACGTCAGGGCGAGTTAGAGACCCAGTACTTC.

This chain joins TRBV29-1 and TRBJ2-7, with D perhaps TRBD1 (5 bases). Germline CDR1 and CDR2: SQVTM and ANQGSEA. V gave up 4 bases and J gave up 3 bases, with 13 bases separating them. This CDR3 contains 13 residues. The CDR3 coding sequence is TGCAGCGTTGTATGGGCCAGGGACTACGAGCAGTACTTC. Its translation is CSVVWARDYEQYF.

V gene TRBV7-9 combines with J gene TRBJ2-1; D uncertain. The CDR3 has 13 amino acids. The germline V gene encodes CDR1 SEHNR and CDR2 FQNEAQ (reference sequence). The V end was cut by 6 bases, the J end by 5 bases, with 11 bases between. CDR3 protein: CASSSSSHNEQFF. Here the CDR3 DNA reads TGTGCCAGCAGTTCTAGTAGTCACAATGAGCAGTTCTTC.

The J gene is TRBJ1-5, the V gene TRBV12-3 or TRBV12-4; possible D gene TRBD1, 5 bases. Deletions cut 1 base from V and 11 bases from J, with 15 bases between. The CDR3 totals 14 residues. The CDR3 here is CASSLGGILTAQHF. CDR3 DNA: TGTGCCAGCAGTTTAGGGGGGATTTTGACGGCCCAGCATTTT.

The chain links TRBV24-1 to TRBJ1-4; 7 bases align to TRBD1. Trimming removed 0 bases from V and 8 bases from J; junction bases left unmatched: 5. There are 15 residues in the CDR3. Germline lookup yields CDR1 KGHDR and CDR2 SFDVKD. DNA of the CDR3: TGTGCCACCAGTGATTTGCGACAGGGAGGAGAAAAACTGTTTTTT. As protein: CATSDLRQGGEKLFF.

CDR3 residues: CSVEAPRGTDTQYF. Written as DNA, the CDR3 is TGCAGCGTTGAAGCCCCCCGGGGCACAGATACGCAGTATTTT. The chain recombines TRBV29-1 with TRBJ2-3; no clear D. The ends were cut back, 1 base at V and 1 base at J, with 9 bases in the middle. The CDR3 runs 14 residues. Germline lookup yields CDR1 SQVTM and CDR2 ANQGSEA.

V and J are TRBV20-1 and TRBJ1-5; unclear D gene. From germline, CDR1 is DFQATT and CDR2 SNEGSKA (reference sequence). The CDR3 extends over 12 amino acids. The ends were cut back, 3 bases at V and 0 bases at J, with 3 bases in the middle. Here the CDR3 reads CSASYSNQPQHF. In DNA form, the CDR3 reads TGCAGTGCTAGTTATAGCAATCAGCCCCAGCATTTT.

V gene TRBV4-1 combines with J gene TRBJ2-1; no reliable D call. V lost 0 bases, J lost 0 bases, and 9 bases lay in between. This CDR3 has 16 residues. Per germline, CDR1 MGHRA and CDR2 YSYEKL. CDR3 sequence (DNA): TGCGCCAGCAGCCAAGAGGGAATTTCCTCCTACAATGAGCAGTTCTTC. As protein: CASSQEGISSYNEQFF.

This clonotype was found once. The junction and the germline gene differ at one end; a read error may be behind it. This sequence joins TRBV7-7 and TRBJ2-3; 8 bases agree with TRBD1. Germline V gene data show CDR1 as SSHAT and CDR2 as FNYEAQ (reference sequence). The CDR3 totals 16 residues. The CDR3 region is CASSSGQGVGTDTQYF. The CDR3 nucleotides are TGTGCTAGCAGCTCCGGACAGGGTGTCGGCACAGATACGCAGTATTTT.

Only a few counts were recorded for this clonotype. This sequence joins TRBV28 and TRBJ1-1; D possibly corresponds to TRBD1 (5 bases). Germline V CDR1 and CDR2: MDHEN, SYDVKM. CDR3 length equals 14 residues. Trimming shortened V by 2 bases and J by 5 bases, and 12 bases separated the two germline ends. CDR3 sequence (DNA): TGTGCCAGCAGTTTAGGAAGGGGCGGGACTGAAGCTTTCTTT. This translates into CASSLGRGGTEAFF. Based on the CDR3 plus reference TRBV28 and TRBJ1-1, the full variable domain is DVKVTQSSRYLVKRTGEKVFLECVQDMDHENMFWYRQDPGLGLRLIYFSYDVKMKEKGDIPEGYSVSREKKERFSLILESASTNQTSMYLCASSLGRGGTEAFFGQGTRLTVV.

The CDR3 bases are TGTGCCACCAGGGTGGTACGGGAGCAGTTCTTC. It specifies CATRVVREQFF. The chain carries TRBV6-6 and TRBJ2-1; D perhaps matches TRBD1 (5 bases). V lost 10 bases, J lost 10 bases, and 14 bases lay in between. CDR1 and CDR2 from the germline V gene are MNHNY and SVGAGI (reference sequence). The CDR3 runs 11 residues.

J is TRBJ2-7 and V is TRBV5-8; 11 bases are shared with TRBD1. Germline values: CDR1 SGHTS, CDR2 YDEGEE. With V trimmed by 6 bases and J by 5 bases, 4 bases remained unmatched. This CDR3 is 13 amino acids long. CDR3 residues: CASTPGQGDEQYF. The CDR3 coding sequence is TGTGCCAGCACTCCGGGACAGGGGGACGAGCAGTACTTC.

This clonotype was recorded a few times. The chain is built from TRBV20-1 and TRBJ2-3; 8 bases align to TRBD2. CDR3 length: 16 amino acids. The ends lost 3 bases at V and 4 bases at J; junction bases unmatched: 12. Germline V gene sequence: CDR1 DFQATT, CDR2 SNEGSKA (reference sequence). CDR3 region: CSASRWDGGASDTQYF. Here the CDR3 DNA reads TGCAGTGCTAGCCGGTGGGACGGGGGGGCGTCAGATACGCAGTATTTT.

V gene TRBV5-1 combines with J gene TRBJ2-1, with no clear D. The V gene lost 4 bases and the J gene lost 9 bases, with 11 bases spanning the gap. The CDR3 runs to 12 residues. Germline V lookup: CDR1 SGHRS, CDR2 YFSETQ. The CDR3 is CASSPLHGEQFF. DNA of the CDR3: TGCGCCAGCAGCCCTCTTCATGGTGAGCAGTTCTTC. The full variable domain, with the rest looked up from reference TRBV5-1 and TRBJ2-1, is KAGVTQTPRYLIKTRGQQVTLSCSPISGHRSVSWYQQTPGQGLQFLFEYFSETQRNKGNFPGRFSGRQFSNSRSEMNVSTLELGDSALYLCASSPLHGEQFFGPGTRLTVL.

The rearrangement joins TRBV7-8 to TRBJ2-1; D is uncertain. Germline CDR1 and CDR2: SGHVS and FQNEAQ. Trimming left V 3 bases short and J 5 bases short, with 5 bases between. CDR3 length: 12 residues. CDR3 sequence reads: CASSFINNEQFF. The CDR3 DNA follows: TGTGCCAGCAGCTTCATTAACAATGAGCAGTTCTTC.

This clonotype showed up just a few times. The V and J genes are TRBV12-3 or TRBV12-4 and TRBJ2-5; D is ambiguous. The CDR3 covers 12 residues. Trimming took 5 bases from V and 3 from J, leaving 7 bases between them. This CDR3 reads CASSPNEETQYF. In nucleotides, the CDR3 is TGTGCCAGCAGTCCAAATGAAGAGACCCAGTACTTC.

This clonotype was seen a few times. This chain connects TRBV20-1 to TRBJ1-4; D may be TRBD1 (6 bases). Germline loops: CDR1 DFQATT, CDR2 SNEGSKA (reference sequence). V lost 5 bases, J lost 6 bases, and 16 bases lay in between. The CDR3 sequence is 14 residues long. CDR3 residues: CSAPQGVLDEKLFF. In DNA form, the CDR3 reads TGCAGTGCTCCACAGGGAGTATTGGATGAAAAACTGTTTTTT.

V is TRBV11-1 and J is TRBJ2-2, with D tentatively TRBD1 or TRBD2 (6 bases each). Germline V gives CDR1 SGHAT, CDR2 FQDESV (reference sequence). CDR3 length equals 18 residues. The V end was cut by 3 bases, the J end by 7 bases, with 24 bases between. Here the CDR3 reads CASSFTDRGGGRGGELFF. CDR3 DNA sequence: TGTGCCAGCAGCTTTACCGACCGCGGAGGGGGTCGAGGCGGGGAGCTGTTTTTT.

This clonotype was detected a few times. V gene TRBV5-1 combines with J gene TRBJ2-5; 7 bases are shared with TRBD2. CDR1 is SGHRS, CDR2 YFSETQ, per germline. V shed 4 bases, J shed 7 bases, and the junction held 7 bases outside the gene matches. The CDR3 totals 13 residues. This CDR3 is CASSRGLWGTQYF. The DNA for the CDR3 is TGCGCCAGCAGCAGGGGACTATGGGGGACCCAGTACTTC.

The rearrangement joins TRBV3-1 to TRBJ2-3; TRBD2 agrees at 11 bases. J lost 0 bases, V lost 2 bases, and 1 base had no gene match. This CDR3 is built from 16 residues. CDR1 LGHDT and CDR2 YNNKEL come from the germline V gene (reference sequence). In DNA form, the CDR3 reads TGTGCCAGCAGCCAACTAGCGGGGGGTAGCACAGATACGCAGTATTTT. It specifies CASSQLAGGSTDTQYF.

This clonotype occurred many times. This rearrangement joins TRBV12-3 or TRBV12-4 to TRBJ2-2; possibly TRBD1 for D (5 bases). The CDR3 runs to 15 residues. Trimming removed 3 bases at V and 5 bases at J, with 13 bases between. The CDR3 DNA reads TGTGCCAGCAGTTTTATTCATCCAGGGACCGGGGAGCTGTTTTTT. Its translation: CASSFIHPGTGELFF.

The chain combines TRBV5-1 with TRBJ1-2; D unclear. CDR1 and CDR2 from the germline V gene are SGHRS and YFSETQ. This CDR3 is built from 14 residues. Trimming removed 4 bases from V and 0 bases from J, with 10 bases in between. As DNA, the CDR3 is TGCGCCAGCAGCCCCGTGGTGGCTAACTATGGCTACACCTTC. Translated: CASSPVVANYGYTF.

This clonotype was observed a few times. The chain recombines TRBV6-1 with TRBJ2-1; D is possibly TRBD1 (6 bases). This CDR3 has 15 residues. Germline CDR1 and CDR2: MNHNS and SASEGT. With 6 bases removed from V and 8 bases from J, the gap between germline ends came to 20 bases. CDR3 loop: CASSPGTGYADEQFF. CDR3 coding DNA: TGTGCCAGCAGCCCCGGAACAGGGTATGCCGATGAGCAGTTCTTC.

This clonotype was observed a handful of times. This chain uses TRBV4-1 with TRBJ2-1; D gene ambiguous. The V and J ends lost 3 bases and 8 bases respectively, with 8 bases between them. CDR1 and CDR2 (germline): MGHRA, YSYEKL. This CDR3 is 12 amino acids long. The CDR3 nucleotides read TGCGCCAGCAGCCATGAACTGGATGAGCAGTTCTTC. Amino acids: CASSHELDEQFF.

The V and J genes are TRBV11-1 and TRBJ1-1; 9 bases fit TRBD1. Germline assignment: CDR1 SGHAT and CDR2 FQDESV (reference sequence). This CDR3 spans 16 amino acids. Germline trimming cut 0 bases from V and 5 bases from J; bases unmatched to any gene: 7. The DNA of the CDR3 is TGTGCCAGCAGCTTAGCGAACAGGGGGCAGGGGACTGAAGCTTTCTTT. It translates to CASSLANRGQGTEAFF.

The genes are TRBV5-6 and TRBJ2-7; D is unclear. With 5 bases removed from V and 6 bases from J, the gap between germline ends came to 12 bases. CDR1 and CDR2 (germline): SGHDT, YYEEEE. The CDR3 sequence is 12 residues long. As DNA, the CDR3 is TGTGCCAGCAGTCGGGCCGGTGTCGAGCAGTACTTC. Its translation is CASSRAGVEQYF.

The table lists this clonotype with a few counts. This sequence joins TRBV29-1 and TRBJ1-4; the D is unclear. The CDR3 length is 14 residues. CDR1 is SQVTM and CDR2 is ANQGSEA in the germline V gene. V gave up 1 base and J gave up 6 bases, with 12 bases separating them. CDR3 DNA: TGCAGCGTTGAAGGGTCGTCAGTCCATGAAAAACTGTTTTTT. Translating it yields CSVEGSSVHEKLFF. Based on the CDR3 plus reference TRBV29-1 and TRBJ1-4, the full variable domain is SAVISQKPSRDICQRGTSLTIQCQVDSQVTMMFWYRQQPGQSLTLIATANQGSEATYESGFVIDKFPISRPNLTFSTLTVSNMSPEDSSIYLCSVEGSSVHEKLFFGSGTQLSVL.

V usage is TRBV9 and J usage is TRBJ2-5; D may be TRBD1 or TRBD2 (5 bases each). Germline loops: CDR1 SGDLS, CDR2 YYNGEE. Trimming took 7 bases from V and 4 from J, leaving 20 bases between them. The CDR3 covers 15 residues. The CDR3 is CASGPMVGDGETQYF. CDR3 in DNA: TGTGCCAGCGGCCCTATGGTGGGGGACGGAGAGACCCAGTACTTC.

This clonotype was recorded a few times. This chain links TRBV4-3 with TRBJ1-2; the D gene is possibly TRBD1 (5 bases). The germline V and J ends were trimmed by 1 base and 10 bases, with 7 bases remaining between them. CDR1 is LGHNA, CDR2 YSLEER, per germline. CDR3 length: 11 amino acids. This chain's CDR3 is CASSQGRAYTF. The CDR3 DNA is TGCGCCAGCAGCCAAGGCAGGGCCTACACCTTC.

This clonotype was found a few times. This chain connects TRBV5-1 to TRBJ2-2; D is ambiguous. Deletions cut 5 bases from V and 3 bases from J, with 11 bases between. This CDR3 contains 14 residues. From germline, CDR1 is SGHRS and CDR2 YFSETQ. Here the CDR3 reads CASSVYTYTGELFF. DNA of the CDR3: TGCGCCAGCAGTGTCTACACCTACACCGGGGAGCTGTTTTTT.